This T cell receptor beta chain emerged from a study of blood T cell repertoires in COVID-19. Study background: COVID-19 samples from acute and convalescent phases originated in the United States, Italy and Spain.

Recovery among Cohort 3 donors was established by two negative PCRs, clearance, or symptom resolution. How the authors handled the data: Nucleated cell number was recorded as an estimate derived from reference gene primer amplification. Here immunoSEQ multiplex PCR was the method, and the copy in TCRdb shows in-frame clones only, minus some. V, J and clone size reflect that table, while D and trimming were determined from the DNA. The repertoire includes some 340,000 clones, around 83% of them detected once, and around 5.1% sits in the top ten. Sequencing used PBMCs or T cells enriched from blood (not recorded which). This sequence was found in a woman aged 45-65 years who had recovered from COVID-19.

The CDR3 loop reads CASSTTGARYTIYF. The CDR3 coding sequence is TGTGCCAGCAGTACGACAGGGGCGCGGTACACCATATATTTT. This chain joins TRBV6-5 and TRBJ1-3, with 8 positions matching TRBD1. CDR1 and CDR2 from the germline V gene are MNHEY and SVGAGI. With 5 bases clipped from V and 8 bases from J, the junction kept 8 bases outside the gene matches. CDR3 length: 14 amino acids.